These T cell receptor beta chains were read from a single sample in a study of OX40 agonist ivuxolimab in advanced cancers. Clones were read by immunoSEQ multiplex PCR, and TCRdb kept only the in-frame ones, dropping some. The sample has 17,000 or so clones, over 75% seen once; the top ten hold roughly 28%. The material sequenced was CD4+ or CD8+ T cells sorted from blood, taken in a trial of the OX40 agonist ivuxolimab. The receptor source for this set is an adult with an advanced solid tumor such as melanoma, head and neck, liver or kidney cancer. Each CDR3 is given with its conserved first and last residue. Fields, in order: V gene, D gene, J gene, CDR3 length, CDR3 protein. The D gene is left open where the match is weak.

v_call: TRBV27; d_call: -; j_call: TRBJ2-7; cdr3_length: 16; cdr3_aa: CASSRNLHPLPYEQYF
v_call: TRBV9; d_call: -; j_call: TRBJ2-7; cdr3_length: 14; cdr3_aa: CASSVGGLDYEQYF
v_call: TRBV7-9; d_call: TRBD2; j_call: TRBJ2-1; cdr3_length: 17; cdr3_aa: CASSLGRFGLARDEQFF
v_call: TRBV9; d_call: TRBD1; j_call: TRBJ1-2; cdr3_length: 16; cdr3_aa: CASSVARDRTNYGYTF
v_call: TRBV13; d_call: -; j_call: TRBJ2-7; cdr3_length: 14; cdr3_aa: CASSSFRGLYEQYF
v_call: TRBV15; d_call: -; j_call: TRBJ2-3; cdr3_length: 15; cdr3_aa: CATSREKLSTDTQYF
v_call: TRBV27; d_call: TRBD2; j_call: TRBJ2-3; cdr3_length: 19; cdr3_aa: CASSLSVVRASGTPDTQYF
v_call: TRBV27; d_call: -; j_call: TRBJ2-2; cdr3_length: 14; cdr3_aa: CASSLLARTGELFF
v_call: TRBV2; d_call: TRBD2; j_call: TRBJ2-1; cdr3_length: 16; cdr3_aa: CASSFSTSGEYNEQFF
v_call: TRBV20-1; d_call: TRBD1; j_call: TRBJ2-4; cdr3_length: 11; cdr3_aa: CTADREDIQYF
v_call: TRBV28; d_call: -; j_call: TRBJ1-5; cdr3_length: 16; cdr3_aa: CASGTRRQIFNQPQHF
v_call: TRBV19; d_call: -; j_call: TRBJ2-3; cdr3_length: 17; cdr3_aa: CASTPRRLDRLPDTQYF
v_call: TRBV28; d_call: -; j_call: TRBJ1-1; cdr3_length: 13; cdr3_aa: CASSYLFVTEAFF
v_call: TRBV30; d_call: -; j_call: TRBJ1-1; cdr3_length: 16; cdr3_aa: CAWKFYGRDMNTEAFF
v_call: TRBV14; d_call: -; j_call: TRBJ1-2; cdr3_length: 15; cdr3_aa: CASSQDQGAINGYTF
v_call: TRBV11-3; d_call: -; j_call: TRBJ2-7; cdr3_length: 14; cdr3_aa: CASSRRGGAPEQYF
v_call: TRBV2; d_call: -; j_call: TRBJ2-7; cdr3_length: 15; cdr3_aa: CASRRLGDRRYEQYF
v_call: TRBV5-8; d_call: TRBD2; j_call: TRBJ2-1; cdr3_length: 15; cdr3_aa: CASSSGTSGWDEQFF
v_call: TRBV7-9; d_call: -; j_call: TRBJ1-4; cdr3_length: 15; cdr3_aa: CASSLPTTANEKLFF
v_call: TRBV11-3; d_call: -; j_call: TRBJ2-7; cdr3_length: 14; cdr3_aa: CASSLLPGLREQYF
v_call: TRBV28; d_call: TRBD2; j_call: TRBJ2-5; cdr3_length: 17; cdr3_aa: CASSRPTSGSAQETQYF
v_call: TRBV6-5; d_call: -; j_call: TRBJ2-1; cdr3_length: 16; cdr3_aa: CASSYSPRTLGNEQFF
v_call: TRBV25-1; d_call: TRBD1; j_call: TRBJ2-7; cdr3_length: 14; cdr3_aa: CASSGRDRVDEQYF
v_call: TRBV19; d_call: -; j_call: TRBJ2-2; cdr3_length: 14; cdr3_aa: CASTPDYYTGELFF
v_call: TRBV28; d_call: TRBD1; j_call: TRBJ2-1; cdr3_length: 15; cdr3_aa: CASSRPGTGDNEQFF
v_call: TRBV19; d_call: -; j_call: TRBJ2-7; cdr3_length: 13; cdr3_aa: CASSPTTSGEQYF
v_call: TRBV4-2; d_call: TRBD2; j_call: TRBJ2-7; cdr3_length: 13; cdr3_aa: CASSQRGGIEQYF
v_call: TRBV27; d_call: -; j_call: TRBJ1-1; cdr3_length: 13; cdr3_aa: CASSYRHNTEAFF